The 20 T cell receptor beta chains in this list originate from one sample, sequenced in a study of blood T cell repertoires in COVID-19. Measured with immunoSEQ multiplex PCR; TCRdb has only the in-frame clones, and not every one. Of approximately 500,000 clones in the sample, about 89% were seen once. The sequenced material came from peripheral blood. These receptors were collected from a woman aged 45-59 years with COVID-19, enrolled during active disease.

The genes are TRBV10-3 and TRBJ2-5; D perhaps matches TRBD1 (6 bases). CDR3 length: 13 amino acids. Trimming pared 5 bases from V and 5 bases from J, leaving 12 bases between. Germline-derived CDR1 and CDR2 are ENHRY and SYGVKD. The CDR3 sequence is CAISTGISETQYF. The CDR3 nucleotides are TGTGCCATCAGTACAGGGATTTCGGAGACCCAGTACTTC.

This clone occurred a few times. The rearrangement uses TRBV2 and TRBJ1-1; possible D gene TRBD1, 5 bases. V lost 0 bases and J lost 4, with 12 bases in between. The CDR3 sequence is 15 residues long. The germline gives CDR1 SNHLY, CDR2 FYNNEI. For the CDR3, the DNA is TGTGCCAGCAGTGAAGCCCCCTTGACAGTCACTGAAGCTTTCTTT. It codes for CASSEAPLTVTEAFF.

This chain joins TRBV6-5 and TRBJ2-5; a possible D gene is TRBD1 (6 bases). V was cut by 4 bases and J by 3 bases, with 12 bases left in between. In germline, CDR1 is MNHEY, CDR2 SVGAGI. The CDR3 has 14 amino acids. The CDR3: CASSLQGWEETQYF. CDR3 in DNA: TGTGCCAGCAGTTTACAGGGCTGGGAAGAGACCCAGTACTTC.

This rearrangement joins TRBV12-3 or TRBV12-4 to TRBJ1-2, with D uncertain. Trimming shortened V by 3 bases and J by 4 bases, and 9 bases separated the two germline ends. This CDR3 is built from 13 residues. CDR3 region: CASSLREAYGYTF. CDR3 sequence (DNA): TGTGCCAGCAGTTTGCGGGAAGCCTATGGCTACACCTTC.

The chain couples TRBV5-1 to TRBJ2-7; 11 bases agree with TRBD2. V lost 4 bases to trimming and J lost 4 bases; unmatched junction nucleotides: 10. CDR3 length: 16 amino acids. Germline CDR1 is SGHRS and CDR2 is YFSETQ. CDR3 in amino acids: CASSQDNSGGAYEQYF. The CDR3 DNA is TGCGCCAGCAGCCAAGACAATAGCGGGGGGGCGTACGAGCAGTACTTC.

This sequence joins TRBV5-4 and TRBJ2-7, with 7 nucleotides matching TRBD2. This CDR3 is 16 amino acids long. V shed 2 bases and J 3 bases; nucleotides not matched to a gene: 11. Germline V gene data show CDR1 as SGHNT and CDR2 as YYREEE (reference sequence). CDR3 sequence reads: CASSFGGGQFFYEQYF. Written as DNA, the CDR3 is TGTGCCAGCAGCTTCGGGGGAGGGCAGTTTTTCTACGAGCAGTACTTC.

J is TRBJ1-2 and V is TRBV3-1 (or the pseudogene TRBV3-2), with TRBD1 matching 7 bases. This CDR3 is built from 14 residues. Looked up from germline, CDR1 is LGHDT and CDR2 is YNNKEL (reference sequence). The ends lost 4 bases at V and 4 bases at J; junction bases unmatched: 6. In nucleotides, the CDR3 is TGTGCCAGCAGCCCACGACAGGGAAGCTATGGCTACACCTTC. Its protein product is CASSPRQGSYGYTF.

The chain's CDR3 is CASRGDSTDTQYF. The CDR3 DNA reads TGTGCCAGCAGAGGGGATTCCACAGATACGCAGTATTTT. The V call is TRBV12-3 or TRBV12-4, the J call TRBJ2-3; D possibly corresponds to TRBD1 (5 bases). The V and J ends lost 6 bases and 2 bases respectively, with 9 bases between them. This CDR3 is built from 13 residues.

Of note for this clone: The sample carries other DNA sequences with the same CDR3. For the CDR3, the DNA is TGTGCCACCAGTGATGGGGGCACTCAGCCCCAGCATTTT. This sequence encodes CATSDGGTQPQHF. The chain employs TRBV24-1 and TRBJ1-5, with D perhaps TRBD1 (6 bases). The germline gives CDR1 KGHDR, CDR2 SFDVKD. The CDR3 has 13 residues. V dropped 3 bases and J dropped 6 bases, with 8 bases sitting between them.

The chain combines TRBV29-1 with TRBJ1-2, with D maybe TRBD1 (6 bases). The germline CDR1 and CDR2 sequences are SQVTM and ANQGSEA. The CDR3 spans 13 residues. The V gene lost 5 bases and the J gene lost 3 bases, with 13 bases spanning the gap. CDR3 protein: CSVNQSGDYGYTF. In nucleotides, the CDR3 is TGCAGCGTTAATCAATCAGGGGACTATGGCTACACCTTC.

The J gene is TRBJ2-7, the V gene TRBV9; D is ambiguous. V dropped 1 base and J dropped 2 bases, with 10 bases sitting between them. The CDR3 is 14 residues long. Germline CDR1 SGDLS, CDR2 YYNGEE. The DNA of the CDR3 is TGTGCCAGCAGCGTAATTGACACCACCTACGAGCAGTACTTC. This sequence encodes CASSVIDTTYEQYF.

This clone has a handful of counts. The chain joins TRBV4-1 to TRBJ1-1, with TRBD1 identical over 7 bases. Trimming cost V 0 bases and J 8 bases; bases outside gene matches: 3. CDR1 is MGHRA, CDR2 YSYEKL, per germline. CDR3 size: 13 residues. Here the CDR3 DNA reads TGCGCCAGCAGCCAAGAAAGGGACAGAGAAGCTTTCTTT. The encoded protein is CASSQERDREAFF.

The rearrangement uses TRBV10-1 and TRBJ2-2; D might be TRBD1 (6 bases). This CDR3 has 17 residues. Trimming removed 4 bases from V and 0 bases from J, with 15 bases in between. Germline lookup yields CDR1 WNHNN and CDR2 SYGVQD (reference sequence). The CDR3: CASSASPGAANTGELFF. DNA of the CDR3: TGCGCCAGCAGTGCCTCTCCAGGGGCCGCGAACACCGGGGAGCTGTTTTTT.

The chain combines TRBV3-1 (or the pseudogene TRBV3-2) with TRBJ1-3, with D unclear. This CDR3 is 12 amino acids long. Germline CDR1 is LGHDT and CDR2 is YNNKEL (reference sequence). Trimming removed 2 bases at V and 6 bases at J, with 5 bases between. Here the CDR3 reads CASSQRLNTIYF. As DNA, the CDR3 is TGTGCCAGCAGCCAACGGTTAAACACCATATATTTT.

This chain uses TRBV2 with TRBJ2-7, with D possibly TRBD2 on 6 matching bases. The CDR3 length is 13 residues. V lost 6 bases to trimming and J lost 3 bases, with 12 bases between them. From germline, CDR1 is SNHLY and CDR2 FYNNEI. This CDR3 reads CASRPGVNYEQYF. CDR3 bases: TGTGCCAGCAGGCCGGGGGTAAACTACGAGCAGTACTTC.

The rearrangement joins TRBV4-2 to TRBJ2-3, with 13 bases lining up with TRBD2. V lost 5 bases to trimming and J lost 0 bases; unmatched junction nucleotides: 14. Germline V gene data show CDR1 as LGHNA and CDR2 as YNFKEQ. This CDR3 contains 20 residues. Here the CDR3 DNA reads TGTGCCAGCAGCGTGCCCGGGACTAGCGGGGATTTGGGAAGCACAGATACGCAGTATTTT. This codes for CASSVPGTSGDLGSTDTQYF.

The chain links TRBV19 to TRBJ1-1, with D possibly TRBD1 on 6 matching bases. The germline V and J ends were trimmed by 3 bases and 6 bases, with 11 bases remaining between them. The germline V gene encodes CDR1 LNHDA and CDR2 SQIVND (reference sequence). The CDR3 loop spans 13 amino acids. In nucleotides, the CDR3 is TGTGCCAGTAGTATGGGGGCTTACGCTGAAGCTTTCTTT. This encodes CASSMGAYAEAFF.

The V and J genes are TRBV9 and TRBJ2-3, with 8 nucleotides matching TRBD2. Trimming removed 1 base from V and 2 bases from J; junction bases left unmatched: 3. Per the germline V gene, CDR1 is SGDLS and CDR2 is YYNGEE. The CDR3 length is 15 residues. The CDR3 loop reads CASSVQAGATDTQYF. CDR3 DNA: TGTGCCAGCAGCGTACAAGCGGGGGCCACAGATACGCAGTATTTT.

The V and J genes are TRBV7-9 and TRBJ2-2, with a tentative D call TRBD1 (5 bases). The CDR3 loop spans 16 amino acids. Per the germline V gene, CDR1 is SEHNR and CDR2 is FQNEAQ (reference sequence). V lost 6 bases and J lost 2, with 16 bases in between. The CDR3 protein is CASRVDRTLNTGELFF. The CDR3 DNA reads TGTGCCAGCAGGGTAGACAGAACCCTTAACACCGGGGAGCTGTTTTTT. Full variable domain (outside the CDR3, taken from reference TRBV7-9 and TRBJ2-2): DTGVSQNPRHKITKRGQNVTFRCDPISEHNRLYWYRQTLGQGPEFLTYFQNEAQLEKSRLLSDRFSAERPKGSFSTLEIQRTEQGDSAMYLCASRVDRTLNTGELFFGEGSRLTVL.

This chain links TRBV7-9 with TRBJ1-2; the D gene is possibly TRBD1 (6 bases). This CDR3 is built from 13 residues. Looked up from germline, CDR1 is SEHNR and CDR2 is FQNEAQ (reference sequence). V dropped 5 bases and J dropped 3 bases, with 10 bases sitting between them. Here the CDR3 DNA reads TGTGCCAGCAGCGGATGGACAGACTATGGCTACACCTTC. Amino acids: CASSGWTDYGYTF.